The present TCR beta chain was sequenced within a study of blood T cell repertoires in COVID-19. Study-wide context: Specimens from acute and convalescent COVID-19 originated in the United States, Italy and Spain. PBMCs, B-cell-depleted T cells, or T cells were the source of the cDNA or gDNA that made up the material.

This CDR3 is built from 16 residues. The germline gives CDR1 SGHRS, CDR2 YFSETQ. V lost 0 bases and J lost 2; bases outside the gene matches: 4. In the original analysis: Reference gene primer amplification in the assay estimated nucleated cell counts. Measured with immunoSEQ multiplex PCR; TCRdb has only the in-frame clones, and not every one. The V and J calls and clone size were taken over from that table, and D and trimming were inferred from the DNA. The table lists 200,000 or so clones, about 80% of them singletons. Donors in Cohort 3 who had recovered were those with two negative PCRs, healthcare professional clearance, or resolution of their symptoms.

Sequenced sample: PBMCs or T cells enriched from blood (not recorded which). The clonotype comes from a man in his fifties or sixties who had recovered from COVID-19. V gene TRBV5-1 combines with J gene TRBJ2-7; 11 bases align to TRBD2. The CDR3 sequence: CASSLVPSGGTYEQYF. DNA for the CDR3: TGCGCCAGCAGCTTGGTTCCTAGCGGGGGGACCTACGAGCAGTACTTC.